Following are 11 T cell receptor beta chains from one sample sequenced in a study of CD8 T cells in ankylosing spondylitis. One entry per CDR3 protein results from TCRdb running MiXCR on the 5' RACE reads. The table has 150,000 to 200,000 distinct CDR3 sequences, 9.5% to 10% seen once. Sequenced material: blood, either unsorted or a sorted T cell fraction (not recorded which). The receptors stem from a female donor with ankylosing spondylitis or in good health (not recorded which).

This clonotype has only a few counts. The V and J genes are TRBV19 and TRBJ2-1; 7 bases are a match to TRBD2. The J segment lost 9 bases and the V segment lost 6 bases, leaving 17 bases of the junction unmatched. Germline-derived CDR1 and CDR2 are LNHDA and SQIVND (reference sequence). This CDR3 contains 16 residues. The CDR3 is CASSPGRTRDPIEQFF. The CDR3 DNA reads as TGTGCCAGTAGCCCTGGGCGGACTAGGGACCCCATTGAGCAGTTCTTC.

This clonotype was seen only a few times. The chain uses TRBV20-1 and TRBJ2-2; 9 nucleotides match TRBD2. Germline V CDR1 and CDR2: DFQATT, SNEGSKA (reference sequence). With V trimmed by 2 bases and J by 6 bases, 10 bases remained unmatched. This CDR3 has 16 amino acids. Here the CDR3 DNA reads TGCAGTGCTAGAATTATTATAGCGGGAGATGCCGGGGAGCTGTTTTTT. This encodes CSARIIIAGDAGELFF.

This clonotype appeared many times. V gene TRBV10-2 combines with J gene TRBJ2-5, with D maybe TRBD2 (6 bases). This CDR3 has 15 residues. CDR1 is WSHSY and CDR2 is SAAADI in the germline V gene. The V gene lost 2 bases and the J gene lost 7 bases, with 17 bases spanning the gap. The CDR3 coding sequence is TGCGCCAGCAGTGAGAAGGCTAGCGTAGAACGGACCCAGTACTTC. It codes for CASSEKASVERTQYF.

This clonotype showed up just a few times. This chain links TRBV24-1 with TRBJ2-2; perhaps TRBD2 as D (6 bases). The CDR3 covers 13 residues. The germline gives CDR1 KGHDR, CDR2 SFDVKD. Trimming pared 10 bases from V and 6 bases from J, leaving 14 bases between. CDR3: CATSGGIPGELFF. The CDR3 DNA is TGTGCCACGTCTGGAGGGATCCCCGGGGAGCTGTTTTTT.

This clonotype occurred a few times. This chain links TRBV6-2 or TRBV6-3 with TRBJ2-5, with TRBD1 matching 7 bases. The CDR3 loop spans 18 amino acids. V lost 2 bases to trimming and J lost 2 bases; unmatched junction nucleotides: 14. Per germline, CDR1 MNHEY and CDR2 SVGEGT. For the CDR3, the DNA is TGTGCCAGCAGTTACCCGCGCCCCAGGGGGAAGGGACAAGAGACCCAGTACTTC. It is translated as CASSYPRPRGKGQETQYF.

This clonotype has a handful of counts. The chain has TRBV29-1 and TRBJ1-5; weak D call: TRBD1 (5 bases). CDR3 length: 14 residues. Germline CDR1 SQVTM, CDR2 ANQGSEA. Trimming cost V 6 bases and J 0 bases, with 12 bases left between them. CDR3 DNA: TGCAGCGTCGTGACAGACAATAGCAATCAGCCCCAGCATTTT. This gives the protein CSVVTDNSNQPQHF.

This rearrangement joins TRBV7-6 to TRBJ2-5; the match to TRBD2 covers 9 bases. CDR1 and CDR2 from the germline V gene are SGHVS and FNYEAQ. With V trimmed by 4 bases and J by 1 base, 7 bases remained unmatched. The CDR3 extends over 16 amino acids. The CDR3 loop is CASSSWTSASQETQYF. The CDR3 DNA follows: TGTGCCAGCAGCTCGTGGACTAGCGCAAGCCAAGAGACCCAGTACTTC.

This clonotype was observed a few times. CDR3 bases: TGTGCCAGCAGCCTGAGTCTCGCGGGACTAGAGGGAGAGACCCAGTACTTC. It yields the protein CASSLSLAGLEGETQYF. This sequence joins TRBV7-2 and TRBJ2-5; 8 bases fit TRBD2. Germline lookup yields CDR1 SGHTA and CDR2 FQGNSA. The CDR3 sequence is 17 residues long. V lost 5 bases, J lost 4 bases, and 15 bases stayed unmatched.

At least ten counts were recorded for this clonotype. The CDR3 region has the DNA TGCAGTGCCCCAAGCCGCTCACTAGCGGCCGCAAATGAGCAGTTCTTC. It is translated as CSAPSRSLAAANEQFF. The chain combines TRBV20-1 with TRBJ2-1, with TRBD2 matching over 8 bases. CDR1 is DFQATT and CDR2 is SNEGSKA in the germline V gene (reference sequence). The CDR3 is made up of 16 amino acids. Trimming at V came to 6 bases and at J to 7 bases, leaving 17 bases not matched to a gene.

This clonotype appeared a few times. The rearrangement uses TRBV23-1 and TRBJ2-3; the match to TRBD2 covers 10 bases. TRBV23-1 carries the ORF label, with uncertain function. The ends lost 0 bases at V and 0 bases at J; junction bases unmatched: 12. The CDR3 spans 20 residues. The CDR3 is CASSQSRGAGGVISTDTQYF. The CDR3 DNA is TGCGCCAGCAGTCAATCTAGAGGAGCGGGAGGGGTGATTAGCACAGATACGCAGTATTTT.

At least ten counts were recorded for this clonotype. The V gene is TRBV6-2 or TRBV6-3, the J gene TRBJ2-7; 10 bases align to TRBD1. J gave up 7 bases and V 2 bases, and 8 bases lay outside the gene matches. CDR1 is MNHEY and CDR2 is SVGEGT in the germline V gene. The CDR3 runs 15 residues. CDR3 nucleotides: TGTGCCAGCAGTTACGGGAGACAGGGGGCTCGAGAGCAGTACTTC. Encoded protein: CASSYGRQGAREQYF.